Below, 32 T cell receptor beta chains from the same sample are listed, as sequenced in a study of early T cells in non-severe SARS-CoV-2 infection. MiXCR, run by TCRdb on the 5' RACE reads, gives a single entry per CDR3 protein. Of 75,000 to 80,000 distinct CDR3 sequences in the sample, approximately 10% were seen once. The sample in question was whole blood, obtained at baseline. The receptors here all came from an adult who was a healthcare worker with PCR-confirmed SARS-CoV-2 infection or an uninfected control (not recorded which).

This clonotype was counted many times. At one end, the junction sequence differs from germline, possibly due to a read error. The genes are TRBV5-8 and TRBJ1-6; no reliable D call. The CDR3 is 8 residues long. Looked up from germline, CDR1 is SGHTS and CDR2 is YDEGEE. This CDR3 reads CASSFLSF. As DNA, the CDR3 is TGTGCCAGCAGCTTCCTATCTTTT.

At least ten counts were recorded for this clonotype. The V and J genes are TRBV11-2 and TRBJ2-1, with D perhaps matching TRBD1 (6 bases). The CDR3 covers 15 residues. V was clipped by 7 bases and J by 5 bases, with 18 bases between them. CDR1 is SGHAT, CDR2 FQNNGV, per germline. The CDR3: CASTLGQGTHNEQFF. The CDR3 DNA reads as TGTGCCAGCACTCTGGGTCAGGGGACCCACAATGAGCAGTTCTTC.

This clonotype was counted a few times. This chain links TRBV7-2 with TRBJ1-5, with TRBD1 matching 8 bases. TRBJ2-3 explains the end of the DNA better; the J call may be wrong. The CDR3 contains 13 residues. Germline V gene sequence: CDR1 SGHTA, CDR2 FQGNSA. CDR3 sequence: CASSQTGDQPQYF. The CDR3 nucleotides read TGTGCCAGCAGCCAGACAGGGGACCAGCCCCAGTATTTT.

The J gene is TRBJ2-3, the V gene TRBV20-1; 7 positions match TRBD1. Germline values: CDR1 DFQATT, CDR2 SNEGSKA (reference sequence). The V and J ends lost 2 bases and 2 bases, in that order; junction bases with no gene match: 4. This CDR3 has 14 residues. The CDR3: CSARPGQSTDTQYF. The CDR3 coding sequence is TGCAGTGCTAGACCGGGACAGTCCACAGATACGCAGTATTTT.

The chain uses TRBV11-2 and TRBJ2-7, with TRBD1 identical over 7 bases. Germline V gene sequence: CDR1 SGHAT, CDR2 FQNNGV. This CDR3 is built from 15 residues. J gave up 2 bases and V 4 bases, and 8 bases lay outside the gene matches. This CDR3 reads CASSSLDRTPYEQYF. CDR3 sequence (DNA): TGTGCCAGCAGCTCGCTGGACAGGACCCCCTACGAGCAGTACTTC. The full variable domain, completed using reference TRBV11-2 and TRBJ2-7, is EAGVAQSPRYKIIEKRQSVAFWCNPISGHATLYWYQQILGQGPKLLIQFQNNGVVDDSQLPKDRFSAERLKGVDSTLKIQPAKLEDSAVYLCASSSLDRTPYEQYFGPGTRLTVT.

This chain links TRBV20-1 with TRBJ1-1, with TRBD1 matching over 10 bases. Unmatched junction bases numbered 8, after V lost 5 bases and J lost 5 bases. CDR3 length equals 14 residues. Germline V gene sequence: CDR1 DFQATT, CDR2 SNEGSKA (reference sequence). The CDR3 region has the DNA TGCAGTGCTTCAAAGACAGGGGGCTATACTGAAGCTTTCTTT. This encodes CSASKTGGYTEAFF.

This clonotype was counted many times. The chain carries TRBV3-1 and TRBJ1-2; the D is unclear. This CDR3 spans 14 amino acids. CDR1 is LGHDT, CDR2 YNNKEL, per germline (reference sequence). Deletions cut 1 base from V and 2 bases from J, with 8 bases between. The chain's CDR3 is CASSQGSNNYGYTF. CDR3 bases: TGTGCCAGCAGCCAAGGCTCAAACAACTATGGCTACACCTTC.

This clonotype appeared a few times. The V and J genes are TRBV24-1 and TRBJ2-3; 9 bases are a match to TRBD2. From germline, CDR1 is KGHDR and CDR2 SFDVKD. The CDR3 has 18 amino acids. Trimming cost V 7 bases and J 1 base; bases outside gene matches: 14. CDR3 sequence: CATSDPTAGGPGTDTQYF. In nucleotides, the CDR3 is TGTGCCACCAGCGATCCAACGGCGGGGGGGCCTGGCACAGATACGCAGTATTTT.

This clonotype was seen at least ten times. The genes are TRBV18 and TRBJ1-2, with D tentatively TRBD1 (6 bases). Trimming pared 3 bases from V and 4 bases from J, leaving 12 bases between. CDR1 is KGHSH and CDR2 is LQKENI in the germline V gene. There are 14 residues in the CDR3. CDR3 nucleotides: TGTGCCAGCTCACCGGACACAGGGTCCTATGGCTACACCTTC. This translates into CASSPDTGSYGYTF. Full variable domain (remainder filled in from reference TRBV18 and TRBJ1-2): NAGVMQNPRHLVRRRGQEARLRCSPMKGHSHVYWYRQLPEEGLKFMVYLQKENIIDESGMPKERFSAEFPKEGPSILRIQQVVRGDSAAYFCASSPDTGSYGYTFGSGTRLTVV.

The V call is TRBV7-8, the J call TRBJ2-5; D is unclear. Trimming pared 8 bases from V and 2 bases from J, leaving 9 bases between. CDR3 length: 12 amino acids. CDR1 SGHVS and CDR2 FQNEAQ come from the germline V gene. The CDR3 region is CASGRLQETQYF. The CDR3 DNA sequence: TGTGCCAGCGGCAGGCTTCAAGAGACCCAGTACTTC.

The chain links TRBV7-2 to TRBJ2-5; D may be TRBD1 or TRBD2 (5 bases each). The CDR3 extends over 15 amino acids. V lost 1 base to trimming and J lost 5 bases, with 14 bases between them. Germline V gene sequence: CDR1 SGHTA, CDR2 FQGNSA. Here the CDR3 DNA reads TGTGCCAGCAGCTTAGTGGGGGTGACTTTTGAGACCCAGTACTTC. Its protein is CASSLVGVTFETQYF.

This clonotype was picked up a small number of times. V and J are TRBV14 and TRBJ2-3; D is perhaps TRBD2 (5 bases). Germline lookup yields CDR1 SGHDN and CDR2 FVKESK. V lost 3 bases and J 2 bases, leaving 12 bases between the germline ends. The length of the CDR3 is 15 residues. The CDR3 is CASSQAGFLTDTQYF. DNA of the CDR3: TGTGCCAGCAGCCAGGCGGGCTTCCTCACAGATACGCAGTATTTT. The variable domain in full, completed from reference TRBV14 and TRBJ2-3, reads EAGVTQFPSHSVIEKGQTVTLRCDPISGHDNLYWYRRVMGKEIKFLLHFVKESKQDESGMPNNRFLAERTGGTYSTLKVQPAELEDSGVYFCASSQAGFLTDTQYFGPGTRLTVL.

The V call is TRBV27, the J call TRBJ2-1, with 7 bases fitting TRBD1. Germline V gene lookup returns CDR1 MNHEY and CDR2 SMNVEV (reference sequence). The CDR3 sequence is 14 residues long. V gave up 4 bases and J gave up 4 bases; unmatched junction bases: 4. The DNA of the CDR3 is TGTGCCAGCAGTTACAGGGGAAGATACAATGAGCAGTTCTTC. Translated, it gives CASSYRGRYNEQFF.

This clonotype has ten or more counts. The chain couples TRBV7-3 to TRBJ1-1, with 7 bases matching TRBD1. Germline loops: CDR1 SGHTA, CDR2 FQGTGA. The CDR3 length is 13 residues. The J segment lost 6 bases and the V segment lost 5 bases, leaving 6 bases of the junction unmatched. In DNA, the CDR3 is TGTGCCAGCAGCGTAAGACAGGGTTCTGAAGCTTTCTTT. Protein product: CASSVRQGSEAFF. Full variable domain (rest looked up from reference TRBV7-3 and TRBJ1-1): GAGVSQTPSNKVTEKGKYVELRCDPISGHTALYWYRQSLGQGPEFLIYFQGTGAADDSGLPNDRFFAVRPEGSVSTLKIQRTERGDSAVYLCASSVRQGSEAFFGQGTRLTVV.

The gene calls are TRBV27 and TRBJ1-6; TRBD1 aligns across 7 bases. This CDR3 has 14 amino acids. With 0 bases clipped from V and 10 bases from J, the junction kept 3 bases outside the gene matches. Germline CDR1 is MNHEY and CDR2 is SMNVEV (reference sequence). The DNA of the CDR3 is TGTGCCAGCAGTTTATCGACAGGGACATCACCCCTCCACTTT. It encodes CASSLSTGTSPLHF.

This chain connects TRBV27 to TRBJ2-1; tentatively, D is TRBD1 or TRBD2 (6 bases each). V dropped 7 bases and J dropped 8 bases, with 21 bases sitting between them. Germline CDR1 and CDR2: MNHEY and SMNVEV (reference sequence). This CDR3 has 15 amino acids. Here the CDR3 reads CASKRRGSLGYEQFF. The CDR3 nucleotides read TGTGCCAGCAAGAGGAGGGGGAGTCTAGGCTATGAGCAGTTCTTC.

Ten or more counts support this clonotype. V is TRBV27 and J is TRBJ2-7, with D possibly matching TRBD2 (7 bases). The germline CDR1 and CDR2 sequences are MNHEY and SMNVEV (reference sequence). Trimming removed 3 bases at V and 6 bases at J, with 18 bases between. The CDR3 loop spans 15 amino acids. The DNA of the CDR3 is TGTGCCAGCAGTTTTCGGGGGGCCGGGGTGCTCGAGCAGTACTTC. Its protein product is CASSFRGAGVLEQYF.

This clonotype was seen ten or more times. The rearrangement uses TRBV11-2 and TRBJ2-5, with 8 bases fitting TRBD2. V dropped 5 bases and J dropped 4; count of bases not matched to a gene: 9. The CDR3 has 15 residues. CDR1 SGHAT and CDR2 FQNNGV come from the germline V gene. CDR3 region: CASSRGLADRETQYF. The CDR3 DNA sequence: TGTGCCAGCAGCCGCGGACTAGCCGACCGAGAGACCCAGTACTTC.

The chain carries TRBV11-2 and TRBJ2-7; D not certain. Looked up from germline, CDR1 is SGHAT and CDR2 is FQNNGV. The CDR3 runs 12 residues. V was trimmed by 5 bases and J by 7 bases, leaving 12 bases between them. The CDR3 DNA is TGTGCCAGCAGCCTGAACTTGGGTGAGCAGTACTTC. Amino acids: CASSLNLGEQYF. The full variable domain, in which reference TRBV11-2 and TRBJ2-7 provide the parts outside the CDR3, is EAGVAQSPRYKIIEKRQSVAFWCNPISGHATLYWYQQILGQGPKLLIQFQNNGVVDDSQLPKDRFSAERLKGVDSTLKIQPAKLEDSAVYLCASSLNLGEQYFGPGTRLTVT.

This clonotype came up a few times. This sequence joins TRBV29-1 and TRBJ2-3; 7 bases map to TRBD1. Germline trimming cut 3 bases from V and 5 bases from J; bases unmatched to any gene: 8. Per germline, CDR1 SQVTM and CDR2 ANQGSEA. The length of the CDR3 is 14 residues. The CDR3 sequence is CSVDITGVVDTQYF. The CDR3, as DNA: TGCAGCGTTGACATCACAGGGGTCGTAGATACGCAGTATTTT.

There are many counts of this clonotype. This chain links TRBV29-1 with TRBJ2-5; D is uncertain. The length of the CDR3 is 11 residues. V gave up 4 bases and J gave up 1 base, with 4 bases separating them. Germline V gene sequence: CDR1 SQVTM, CDR2 ANQGSEA. The CDR3 DNA reads as TGCAGCGTTGTATTCCAAGAGACCCAGTACTTC. Amino acids: CSVVFQETQYF.

This clonotype was picked up many times. The rearrangement uses TRBV28 and TRBJ2-5; a possible D gene is TRBD2 (5 bases). The CDR3 is made up of 14 amino acids. V was clipped by 5 bases and J by 2 bases, with 12 bases between them. CDR1 and CDR2 (germline): MDHEN, SYDVKM. The CDR3 spells CASSPLDLQETQYF. Here the CDR3 DNA reads TGTGCCAGCAGTCCTTTGGACTTACAAGAGACCCAGTACTTC.

At least ten counts were recorded for this clonotype. The genes are TRBV6-2 or TRBV6-3 and TRBJ1-2, with D hard to call. V was cut by 2 bases and J by 2 bases, with 12 bases left in between. The CDR3 length is 15 residues. Germline lookup yields CDR1 MNHEY and CDR2 SVGEGT. The CDR3 region has the DNA TGTGCCAGCAGTTACACCATAGCGATCAACTATGGCTACACCTTC. This codes for CASSYTIAINYGYTF.

The chain carries TRBV20-1 and TRBJ2-3; D is unresolved. From germline, CDR1 is DFQATT and CDR2 SNEGSKA (reference sequence). This CDR3 has 11 amino acids. V lost 6 bases and J 2 bases, leaving 6 bases between the germline ends. CDR3 DNA sequence: TGCAGTGCCCACCACACAGATACGCAGTATTTT. Amino acids: CSAHHTDTQYF.

This clonotype was found many times. This chain's CDR3 is CASSLWAGGAGTEAFF. The CDR3, as DNA: TGTGCCAGCAGTTTATGGGCAGGGGGCGCGGGCACTGAAGCTTTCTTT. The chain joins TRBV27 to TRBJ1-1; 8 bases are a match to TRBD1. CDR1 and CDR2 (germline): MNHEY, SMNVEV (reference sequence). The CDR3 is made up of 16 amino acids. The V segment lost 1 base and the J segment 4 bases; nucleotides outside the gene matches: 8.

This clonotype has more than one count but fewer than ten. The gene calls are TRBV19 and TRBJ1-2; 11 positions match TRBD1. The CDR3 length is 14 residues. Germline CDR1 LNHDA, CDR2 SQIVND (reference sequence). Unmatched junction bases numbered 8, after V lost 6 bases and J lost 8 bases. CDR3 DNA: TGTGCCAGTAGCCGATCGGACAGGGGGCACGGCTACACCTTC. Translation: CASSRSDRGHGYTF.

The table lists this clonotype with a few counts. The chain uses TRBV29-1 and TRBJ2-5; tentatively, D is TRBD2 (6 bases). Deletions cut 5 bases from V and 2 bases from J, with 18 bases between. The CDR3 consists of 15 residues. Germline CDR1 is SQVTM and CDR2 is ANQGSEA. The CDR3 DNA reads TGCAGCGTTAAACCGACGGGAGTCGAACAAGAGACCCAGTACTTC. It encodes CSVKPTGVEQETQYF.

This clonotype was seen only a few times. The chain links TRBV3-1 to TRBJ2-7; 13 bases align to TRBD2. J lost 8 bases, V lost 4 bases, and 11 bases had no gene match. The CDR3 consists of 16 residues. From germline, CDR1 is LGHDT and CDR2 YNNKEL (reference sequence). CDR3 sequence reads: CASSLVPTSGGAQQYF. The CDR3, as DNA: TGTGCCAGCAGCCTCGTACCCACTAGCGGGGGGGCCCAGCAGTACTTC.

This clonotype has more than one count but fewer than ten. V usage is TRBV7-2 and J usage is TRBJ1-1, with no clear D. The V gene's germline CDR1 is SGHTA and CDR2 FQGNSA. V gave up 5 bases and J gave up 11 bases, with 15 bases separating them. The CDR3 runs to 12 residues. The CDR3: CASSPSPTGAFF. The CDR3 region has the DNA TGTGCCAGCAGCCCAAGCCCGACGGGGGCTTTCTTT.

This clonotype appeared many times. The chain carries TRBV28 and TRBJ2-3; D not resolved. This CDR3 has 15 residues. Between the trimmed V and J ends, which lost 7 bases and 2 bases, there was a span of 16 bases. Germline V CDR1 and CDR2: MDHEN, SYDVKM. The CDR3 DNA sequence: TGTGCCAGCACCCTAAATACTATCTACACAGATACGCAGTATTTT. This codes for CASTLNTIYTDTQYF.

This chain links TRBV29-1 with TRBJ2-1; D uncertain. This CDR3 contains 11 residues. V lost 4 bases to trimming and J lost 3 bases, with 4 bases between them. Germline V gene data show CDR1 as SQVTM and CDR2 as ANQGSEA. The CDR3 sequence is CSVGGYNEQFF. The DNA for the CDR3 is TGCAGCGTTGGGGGCTACAATGAGCAGTTCTTC.

This clonotype was recorded at least ten times. The CDR3 DNA sequence: TGCAGCGTCACCCTCCCCCCATCCGGGGGGGAGGGTGAGCAGTTCTTC. It codes for CSVTLPPSGGEGEQFF. The chain has TRBV29-1 and TRBJ2-1, with TRBD2 identical over 8 bases. V was pared by 6 bases and J by 9 bases, with 19 bases of the junction left unmatched. The germline V gene encodes CDR1 SQVTM and CDR2 ANQGSEA. The CDR3 totals 16 residues.